Below are 31 T cell receptor beta chains sequenced from a single sample in a study of T cells in Graves' hyperthyroidism and ophthalmopathy. Amplification yielded TCR beta CDR3 regions, with RNA transcripts as the source. TCR CDR3 underwent first-round RT-PCR with the HTBI primer set. TCRdb called the multiplex PCR reads again in MiXCR, with one record for every CDR3 protein. This table holds around 600,000 distinct CDR3 sequences, approximately 15% found once. Sequencing was done on a sample of blood. The receptors originated from a woman in her forties with Graves' ophthalmopathy.

This clonotype has only a few counts. V usage is TRBV20-1 and J usage is TRBJ1-1; TRBD1 might be the D (5 bases). CDR3 length: 13 residues. The V gene's germline CDR1 is DFQATT and CDR2 SNEGSKA (reference sequence). Trimming removed 6 bases at V and 1 base at J, with 12 bases between. The CDR3 bases are TGCAGTGCCCTGCAGGGAGAGAACACTGAAGCTTTCTTT. Amino acids: CSALQGENTEAFF.

Many counts were recorded for this clonotype. In DNA, the CDR3 is TGTGCCAGCAGTGCTGGGACTAGCGGGAGGTGGTACGAGCAGTACTTC. It codes for CASSAGTSGRWYEQYF. V and J are TRBV28 and TRBJ2-7; 15 bases match TRBD2. J gave up 4 bases and V 5 bases, and 6 bases lay outside the gene matches. Germline V CDR1 and CDR2: MDHEN, SYDVKM. The CDR3 runs 16 residues. The complete variable domain, with remaining parts taken from reference TRBV28 and TRBJ2-7, reads DVKVTQSSRYLVKRTGEKVFLECVQDMDHENMFWYRQDPGLGLRLIYFSYDVKMKEKGDIPEGYSVSREKKERFSLILESASTNQTSMYLCASSAGTSGRWYEQYFGPGTRLTVT.

This clonotype was detected many times. The chain joins TRBV5-8 to TRBJ2-5; weak D call: TRBD2 (6 bases). Looked up from germline, CDR1 is SGHTS and CDR2 is YDEGEE. V shed 0 bases and J shed 4 bases, with 13 bases lying between them. This CDR3 region has 15 residues. The CDR3 region is CASSLAGRQRETQYF. The CDR3 coding sequence is TGTGCCAGCAGCTTGGCCGGGAGACAACGAGAGACCCAGTACTTC.

The V gene is TRBV6-1, the J gene TRBJ2-7, with 8 positions matching TRBD1. Losses at the gene ends were 6 bases for V and 3 bases for J; bases not matched to a gene: 10. This CDR3 has 15 amino acids. Germline V gene sequence: CDR1 MNHNS, CDR2 SASEGT. The CDR3 bases are TGTGCCAGCAGCCCGGGACAGGCCCGGGACTACGAGCAGTACTTC. This encodes CASSPGQARDYEQYF.

This clonotype came up many times. The DNA for the CDR3 is TGCGCCAGCAGCTTGGGCCATAGCACTGAAGCTTTCTTT. It is translated as CASSLGHSTEAFF. V and J are TRBV5-1 and TRBJ1-1; D ambiguous. This CDR3 is built from 13 residues. CDR1 and CDR2 (germline): SGHRS, YFSETQ. V was trimmed by 0 bases and J by 4 bases, leaving 7 bases between them.

In its sample, this clonotype was seen many times. The genes are TRBV30 and TRBJ1-3; D is undetermined. V lost 3 bases, J lost 0 bases, and 12 bases lay in between. Germline CDR1 is GTSNPN and CDR2 is SVGIG (reference sequence). The CDR3 has 15 residues. CDR3 sequence reads: CAWSAWASSGNTIYF. CDR3 sequence (DNA): TGTGCCTGGAGCGCATGGGCGAGCTCTGGAAACACCATATATTTT.

This clonotype occurred a few times. V is TRBV28 and J is TRBJ2-1, with 8 bases matching TRBD2. The CDR3 has 16 residues. V lost 6 bases to trimming and J lost 6 bases; unmatched junction nucleotides: 13. Per the germline V gene, CDR1 is MDHEN and CDR2 is SYDVKM. CDR3 sequence: CASRPAGGRSCNEQFF. Here the CDR3 DNA reads TGTGCCAGCAGGCCTGCCGGCGGGAGGTCTTGCAATGAGCAGTTCTTC. The variable domain in full, with the rest retrieved from reference TRBV28 and TRBJ2-1, is DVKVTQSSRYLVKRTGEKVFLECVQDMDHENMFWYRQDPGLGLRLIYFSYDVKMKEKGDIPEGYSVSREKKERFSLILESASTNQTSMYLCASRPAGGRSCNEQFFGPGTRLTVL.

This clonotype was counted ten times or more. This chain connects TRBV10-2 to TRBJ2-5, with 10 bases lining up with TRBD2. Germline CDR1 reads WSHSY; CDR2 reads SAAADI. The V and J ends lost 6 bases and 5 bases, in that order; junction bases with no gene match: 3. The CDR3 sequence is 13 residues long. This CDR3 reads CASSPAGGETQYF. The CDR3 DNA sequence: TGCGCCAGCAGCCCAGCGGGGGGGGAGACCCAGTACTTC.

This clonotype has ten or more counts. This chain links TRBV2 with TRBJ2-7, with 7 bases matching TRBD2. This CDR3 contains 14 residues. Losses at the gene ends were 8 bases for V and 3 bases for J; bases not matched to a gene: 10. Per the germline V gene, CDR1 is SNHLY and CDR2 is FYNNEI. The CDR3 region has the DNA TGTGCCAGCCGTCCGAGACTAGCCCTCTACGAGCAGTACTTC. This gives the protein CASRPRLALYEQYF.

The chain joins TRBV19 to TRBJ2-3, with TRBD1 as a possible D gene (5 bases). The CDR3 extends over 16 amino acids. V was shortened by 0 bases and J by 5 bases, with 15 bases between the two germline ends. Per the germline V gene, CDR1 is LNHDA and CDR2 is SQIVND (reference sequence). In nucleotides, the CDR3 is TGTGCCAGTAGTATAGATTTGGGGCAGGGTGGAGATACGCAGTATTTT. It specifies CASSIDLGQGGDTQYF.

Many counts were recorded for this clonotype. V usage is TRBV28 and J usage is TRBJ1-2; a weak D match, TRBD1 (6 bases). The CDR3 has 14 residues. V shed 10 bases and J shed 5 bases, with 20 bases lying between them. Germline-derived CDR1 and CDR2 are MDHEN and SYDVKM. The CDR3 nucleotides are TGTGCCACGTTTACAGGGCGGGAGATATATGGCTACACCTTC. Protein product: CATFTGREIYGYTF.

The chain joins TRBV9 to TRBJ1-5; TRBD1 matches at 7 bases. Germline CDR1 reads SGDLS; CDR2 reads YYNGEE. V lost 4 bases and J lost 12; bases outside the gene matches: 10. The CDR3 is 13 amino acids. The CDR3 nucleotides read TGTGCCAGCAGCCAGACGACAGGGTCTTACCAGCATTTT. Its protein product is CASSQTTGSYQHF.

This clonotype has at least ten counts. J is TRBJ2-7 and V is TRBV3-1, with 7 bases lining up with TRBD1. CDR1 is LGHDT, CDR2 YNNKEL, per germline (reference sequence). The CDR3 is 15 amino acids. V shed 1 base, J shed 4 bases, and the junction held 7 bases outside the gene matches. CDR3 protein: CASSQGFDRVYEQYF. The CDR3 DNA reads TGTGCCAGCAGCCAAGGGTTCGACAGGGTTTACGAGCAGTACTTC.

This clonotype was counted between two and nine times. This chain connects TRBV5-1 to TRBJ2-3; 8 bases line up with TRBD2. The CDR3 is made up of 13 amino acids. V trimming: 1 base; J trimming: 8 bases; junction bases outside the gene matches: 3. The germline CDR1 and CDR2 sequences are SGHRS and YFSETQ. The CDR3 region has the DNA TGCGCCAGCAGCTTGAGCGGGGGAGCTACGCAGTATTTT. Translated, it gives CASSLSGGATQYF.

This clonotype was seen more than once but under ten times. This chain joins TRBV20-1 and TRBJ2-3, with D uncertain. The CDR3 sequence is 14 residues long. V lost 4 bases, J lost 2 bases, and 13 bases lay in between. Germline V lookup: CDR1 DFQATT, CDR2 SNEGSKA (reference sequence). The CDR3 protein is CSAKLGGATDTQYF. CDR3 sequence (DNA): TGCAGTGCTAAGTTGGGCGGAGCCACAGATACGCAGTATTTT.

The rearrangement links TRBV7-9 to TRBJ1-1, with D possibly TRBD1 on 5 matching bases. Germline V lookup: CDR1 SEHNR, CDR2 FQNEAQ (reference sequence). V lost 4 bases and J lost 3, with 21 bases in between. The CDR3 totals 17 residues. The CDR3: CASSSLGPKGFYTEAFF. The CDR3 coding sequence is TGTGCCAGCAGCTCTTTGGGGCCCAAGGGTTTTTACACTGAAGCTTTCTTT.

The rearrangement joins TRBV30 to TRBJ1-2; 9 bases are a match to TRBD1. J gave up 0 bases and V 4 bases, and 15 bases lay outside the gene matches. Per germline, CDR1 GTSNPN and CDR2 SVGIG (reference sequence). CDR3 length: 18 residues. CDR3 sequence (DNA): TGTGCCTGGACATGGGGACAGGGAAGATGGAGGCCTAACTATGGCTACACCTTC. Translating gives CAWTWGQGRWRPNYGYTF.

In its sample, this clonotype was seen many times. V gene TRBV29-1 combines with J gene TRBJ2-3, with D uncertain. Trimming stripped 0 bases from V and 0 bases from J, with 13 bases between. This CDR3 contains 16 residues. Germline CDR1 is SQVTM and CDR2 is ANQGSEA. The CDR3: CSVEDVRALSTDTQYF. CDR3 in DNA: TGCAGCGTTGAAGACGTTCGGGCCCTTAGCACAGATACGCAGTATTTT.

This chain joins TRBV4-1 and TRBJ1-2; D is possibly TRBD1 (6 bases). Germline V gene data show CDR1 as MGHRA and CDR2 as YSYEKL. V was trimmed by 1 base and J by 7 bases, leaving 13 bases between them. CDR3 length equals 14 residues. The CDR3 region has the DNA TGCGCCAGCAGCCAAGCAGGGGTTTACTGTGGCTACACCTTC. Protein: CASSQAGVYCGYTF.

Only one count was recorded for this clonotype. This sequence joins TRBV5-1 and TRBJ1-2; TRBD1 aligns across 8 bases. The V segment lost 5 bases and the J segment 8 bases; nucleotides outside the gene matches: 11. The CDR3 loop spans 14 amino acids. In germline, CDR1 is SGHRS, CDR2 YFSETQ. The DNA of the CDR3 is TGCGCCAGCAGACCCGGGACAGGCGATCAGGGCTACACCTTC. This gives the protein CASRPGTGDQGYTF.

This clonotype was counted a few times. The junction shows a germline mismatch at one end, possibly a read error. The rearrangement joins TRBV6-1 to TRBJ1-2; D is possibly TRBD1 (5 bases). The CDR3 has 13 residues. Germline loops: CDR1 MNHNS, CDR2 SASEGT. The CDR3 sequence is CASSDRGDSNFSF. The CDR3 DNA follows: TGTGCCAGCAGCGACCGGGGGGACTCAAATTTCTCCTTC.

This chain connects TRBV7-9 to TRBJ1-2; D call uncertain. Germline lookup yields CDR1 SEHNR and CDR2 FQNEAQ (reference sequence). V shed 10 bases and J shed 3 bases, with 12 bases lying between them. The CDR3 consists of 12 residues. In DNA form, the CDR3 reads TGTGCCACCGTTGGGGAGGACTATGGCTACACCTTC. Encoded protein: CATVGEDYGYTF.

This clonotype came up a few times. The genes are TRBV2 and TRBJ2-3; TRBD2 matches 16 bases. Germline assignment: CDR1 SNHLY and CDR2 FYNNEI. The CDR3 spans 15 residues. Trimming at V came to 8 bases and at J to 9 bases, leaving 8 bases not matched to a gene. CDR3 in DNA: TGTGCCAGCGGGGGACTAGCGGGAGGGGGGGGGACGCAGTATTTT. Protein sequence: CASGGLAGGGGTQYF.

This clonotype was counted at least ten times. J is TRBJ2-7 and V is TRBV28, with 7 bases that match TRBD1. The CDR3 loop spans 14 amino acids. V shed 4 bases, J shed 1 base, and the junction held 4 bases outside the gene matches. Germline assignment: CDR1 MDHEN and CDR2 SYDVKM. The CDR3 nucleotides read TGTGCCAGCAGTTCGGACAGGCCTTCCTACGAGCAGTACTTC. It yields the protein CASSSDRPSYEQYF.

This rearrangement joins TRBV20-1 to TRBJ2-3; 8 bases are shared with TRBD2. Germline lookup yields CDR1 DFQATT and CDR2 SNEGSKA (reference sequence). This CDR3 spans 12 amino acids. The CDR3 sequence is CTPGGGVDTQYF. In nucleotides, the CDR3 is TGCACCCCCGGGGGGGGGGTAGATACGCAGTATTTT.

In its sample, this clonotype was seen a few times. The V and J genes are TRBV20-1 and TRBJ2-3; 8 bases align to TRBD1. Germline CDR1 and CDR2: DFQATT and SNEGSKA (reference sequence). This CDR3 has 19 amino acids. Trimming removed 3 bases from V and 9 bases from J; junction bases left unmatched: 26. The CDR3 reads CSASSPWAVGETRTGTQYF. The CDR3 DNA follows: TGCAGTGCTAGCTCCCCATGGGCAGTTGGAGAAACGCGGACAGGGACGCAGTATTTT.

The count of this clonotype is one. The chain couples TRBV5-1 to TRBJ1-4, with 8 positions matching TRBD1. Germline V gene sequence: CDR1 SGHRS, CDR2 YFSETQ. Germline trimming cut 3 bases from V and 0 bases from J; bases unmatched to any gene: 10. This CDR3 has 18 amino acids. Here the CDR3 reads CASSWGTGSFSTNEKLFF. The CDR3 DNA sequence: TGCGCCAGCAGCTGGGGGACAGGTTCTTTTTCAACTAATGAAAAACTGTTTTTT.

The sample holds a few counts of this clonotype. V is TRBV11-2 and J is TRBJ1-1, with no clear D. V lost 5 bases and J lost 11, with 12 bases in between. Germline V gives CDR1 SGHAT, CDR2 FQNNGV. The CDR3 sequence is 11 residues long. Here the CDR3 DNA reads TGTGCCAGCAGCCCGCTCCTAGTCGCTTTCTTT. Its protein product is CASSPLLVAFF.

This clonotype has ten or more counts. This may be a read error, as it is one base from a much larger clone. V usage is TRBV6-1 and J usage is TRBJ1-2; D gene uncertain. The CDR3 has 11 residues. CDR1 is MNHNS and CDR2 is SASEGT in the germline V gene. CDR3 protein: CASCDNYGYTF. CDR3 sequence (DNA): TGTGCCAGCTGTGACAACTATGGCTACACCTTC.

This clonotype was seen at least ten times. This chain uses TRBV11-3 with TRBJ2-2; the match to TRBD1 covers 11 bases. Germline values: CDR1 SGHNT, CDR2 YENEEA. The J segment lost 4 bases and the V segment lost 4 bases, leaving 5 bases of the junction unmatched. The CDR3 sequence is 16 residues long. CDR3 amino acids: CASSYRDRGTTGELFF. The CDR3 region has the DNA TGTGCCAGCAGCTACCGGGACAGGGGGACCACCGGGGAGCTGTTTTTT.

The chain employs TRBV13 and TRBJ1-1; 7 nucleotides line up with TRBD1. Germline values: CDR1 PRHDT, CDR2 FYEKMQ (reference sequence). J was trimmed by 1 base and V by 5 bases; bases with no gene match: 4. This CDR3 has 14 amino acids. The CDR3 nucleotides are TGTGCCAGCAGCCACAGGGGTGGGAACACTGAAGCTTTCTTT. Translated: CASSHRGGNTEAFF. Full variable domain (missing parts from reference TRBV13 and TRBJ1-1): AAGVIQSPRHLIKEKRETATLKCYPIPRHDTVYWYQQGPGQDPQFLISFYEKMQSDKGSIPDRFSAQQFSDYHSELNMSSLELGDSALYFCASSHRGGNTEAFFGQGTRLTVV.